Below, 15 T cell receptor beta chains from the same sample are listed, as sequenced in a study of CD8 T cells in Susac syndrome. Random hexamers were used to reverse transcribe roughly 0.45 to 1 ug of RNA. MiXCR was run by TCRdb on the immunoSEQ multiplex PCR reads, yielding one entry per CDR3 protein. The sample carries fewer than 300,000 distinct CDR3 sequences, about 85% recorded once. The sequencing sample was made of CD8+ T cells from PBMCs. These receptors came from a human donor with multiple sclerosis.

This clonotype was picked up one time. V is TRBV27 and J is TRBJ2-1; the match to TRBD1 covers 9 bases. The germline gives CDR1 MNHEY, CDR2 SMNVEV (reference sequence). The junction had 7 bases not matched to a gene; V was cut back by 9 bases and J by 7 bases. This CDR3 is built from 13 residues. The CDR3 here is CASTGQGLNEQFF. CDR3 DNA sequence: TGTGCCAGTACAGGACAGGGGTTGAATGAGCAGTTCTTC.

The rearrangement uses TRBV28 and TRBJ2-3, with D uncertain. CDR3 length: 12 amino acids. The germline V and J ends were trimmed by 3 bases and 7 bases, with 8 bases remaining between them. Germline lookup yields CDR1 MDHEN and CDR2 SYDVKM. CDR3 coding DNA: TGTGCCAGCAGTTTTGGAGAGAATACGCAGTATTTT. Amino acid sequence: CASSFGENTQYF.

This clonotype occurred once. The rearrangement links TRBV5-1 to TRBJ2-7; TRBD1 is a possible D gene (5 bases). Germline CDR1 and CDR2: SGHRS and YFSETQ. Trimming pared 7 bases from V and 3 bases from J, leaving 14 bases between. This CDR3 has 13 residues. The CDR3 DNA reads TGCGCCAGCGCCACAGGTGCACACTACGAGCAGTACTTC. Protein sequence: CASATGAHYEQYF. Complete variable domain (other parts from reference TRBV5-1 and TRBJ2-7): KAGVTQTPRYLIKTRGQQVTLSCSPISGHRSVSWYQQTPGQGLQFLFEYFSETQRNKGNFPGRFSGRQFSNSRSEMNVSTLELGDSALYLCASATGAHYEQYFGPGTRLTVT.

This clonotype was seen once. J is TRBJ2-7 and V is TRBV27, with D perhaps TRBD1 (6 bases). Germline V gene sequence: CDR1 MNHEY, CDR2 SMNVEV (reference sequence). CDR3 length equals 14 residues. The ends were cut back, 2 bases at V and 4 bases at J, with 12 bases in the middle. CDR3 nucleotides: TGTGCCAGCAGTTTAGGTGCAGGGGATTACGAGCAGTACTTC. Encoded protein: CASSLGAGDYEQYF.

Remarks on this clonotype: A junction boundary mismatches the germline segment, possibly from a read error. The rearrangement links TRBV7-9 to TRBJ2-3, with a possible D match to TRBD1 (5 bases). The length of the CDR3 is 14 residues. Per the germline V gene, CDR1 is SEHNR and CDR2 is FQNEAQ (reference sequence). CDR3 nucleotide sequence: TGTGTCAGCAGCTTGGGTAACCAGGGCCATACGCCGTATTTT. Translating gives CVSSLGNQGHTPYF.

This rearrangement joins TRBV5-4 to TRBJ2-5; D gene ambiguous. The ends were cut back, 4 bases at V and 8 bases at J, with 15 bases in the middle. The CDR3 is 13 amino acids. Germline V CDR1 and CDR2: SGHNT, YYREEE (reference sequence). CDR3 sequence (DNA): TGTGCCAGCAGCCCGACCCCCGAGGACACCCAGTACTTC. It specifies CASSPTPEDTQYF.

The genes are TRBV11-2 and TRBJ2-2, with a weak D call TRBD2 (6 bases). Trimming took 6 bases from V and 6 from J, leaving 11 bases between them. Germline-derived CDR1 and CDR2 are SGHAT and FQNNGV. The CDR3 consists of 13 residues. CDR3 residues: CASRFGTAGELFF. CDR3 coding DNA: TGTGCCAGCAGGTTCGGGACTGCCGGGGAGCTGTTTTTT.

CDR3 DNA sequence: TGTGCCAGCAGTTACGCCTCAACTGCGACAGGGAACACTGAAGCTTTCTTT. Translating it yields CASSYASTATGNTEAFF. The chain carries TRBV6-5 and TRBJ1-1; a possible D gene is TRBD1 (6 bases). Per germline, CDR1 MNHEY and CDR2 SVGAGI. V was cut by 2 bases and J by 1 base, with 17 bases left in between. CDR3 length: 17 amino acids.

The chain couples TRBV11-2 to TRBJ2-7, with a possible D match to TRBD2 (7 bases). The CDR3 sequence is 14 residues long. V gave up 6 bases and J gave up 6 bases, with 18 bases separating them. Germline values: CDR1 SGHAT, CDR2 FQNNGV. The CDR3 is CASSTPREGGEQYF. DNA for the CDR3: TGTGCCAGCAGTACACCCAGGGAGGGGGGCGAGCAGTACTTC.

The J gene is TRBJ2-7, the V gene TRBV6-5; 9 positions match TRBD1. V lost 0 bases, J lost 3 bases, and 3 bases stayed unmatched. CDR1 MNHEY and CDR2 SVGAGI come from the germline V gene. This CDR3 has 15 amino acids. This CDR3 is CASSYSDRGVYEQYF. The CDR3 coding sequence is TGTGCCAGCAGTTACTCCGACAGGGGGGTCTACGAGCAGTACTTC.

V gene TRBV4-1 combines with J gene TRBJ2-1; D gene unclear. Germline CDR1 and CDR2: MGHRA and YSYEKL. The V gene lost 0 bases and the J gene lost 4 bases, with 13 bases spanning the gap. The CDR3 covers 16 residues. CDR3 loop: CASSQDAAVRYNEQFF. As DNA, the CDR3 is TGCGCCAGCAGCCAAGACGCCGCGGTCCGATACAATGAGCAGTTCTTC.

The rearrangement links TRBV7-9 to TRBJ2-1; 10 bases match TRBD1. V was pared by 5 bases and J by 6 bases, with 7 bases of the junction left unmatched. CDR1 is SEHNR, CDR2 FQNEAQ, per germline (reference sequence). CDR3 length equals 15 residues. Written as DNA, the CDR3 is TGTGCCAGCAGCCCCAGGGACAGGGGAGGCAATGAGCAGTTCTTC. Residues: CASSPRDRGGNEQFF.

V usage is TRBV27 and J usage is TRBJ2-5, with D perhaps given as TRBD1 or TRBD2 (5 bases each). The germline V gene encodes CDR1 MNHEY and CDR2 SMNVEV (reference sequence). The ends were cut back, 5 bases at V and 5 bases at J, with 15 bases in the middle. CDR3 length equals 14 residues. In DNA, the CDR3 is TGTGCCAGCAGTCCAGGGAGTAATAAGGAGACCCAGTACTTC. It specifies CASSPGSNKETQYF.

The chain combines TRBV11-2 with TRBJ1-2; TRBD1 is a possible D gene (5 bases). There are 14 residues in the CDR3. Trimming took 0 bases from V and 6 from J, leaving 11 bases between them. The germline gives CDR1 SGHAT, CDR2 FQNNGV. As DNA, the CDR3 is TGTGCCAGCAGCTTAGACCAGGGACTTCATGGCTACACCTTC. As protein: CASSLDQGLHGYTF.

The CDR3 sequence is CASSFRGEGLTDTQYF. Here the CDR3 DNA reads TGTGCCAGCAGTTTTAGGGGGGAGGGCTTAACAGATACGCAGTATTTT. The chain is built from TRBV28 and TRBJ2-3; the D gene is possibly TRBD2 (7 bases). There are 16 residues in the CDR3. CDR1 is MDHEN and CDR2 is SYDVKM in the germline V gene. Deletions cut 3 bases from V and 3 bases from J, with 16 bases between.